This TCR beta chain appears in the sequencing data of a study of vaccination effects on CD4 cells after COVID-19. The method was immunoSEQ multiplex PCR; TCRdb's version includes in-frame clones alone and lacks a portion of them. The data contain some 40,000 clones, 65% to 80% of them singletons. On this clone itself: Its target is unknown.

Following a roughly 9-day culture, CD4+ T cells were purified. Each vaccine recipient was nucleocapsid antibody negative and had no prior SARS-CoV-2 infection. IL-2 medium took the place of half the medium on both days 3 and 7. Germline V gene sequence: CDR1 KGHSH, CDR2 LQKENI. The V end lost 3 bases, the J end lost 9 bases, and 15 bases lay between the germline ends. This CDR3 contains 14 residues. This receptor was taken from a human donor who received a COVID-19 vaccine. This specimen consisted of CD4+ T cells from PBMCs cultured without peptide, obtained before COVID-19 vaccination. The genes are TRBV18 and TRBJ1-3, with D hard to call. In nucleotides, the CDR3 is TGTGCCAGCTCACCGCTCCGGGATCCGAGCACCATATATTTT. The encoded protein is CASSPLRDPSTIYF.